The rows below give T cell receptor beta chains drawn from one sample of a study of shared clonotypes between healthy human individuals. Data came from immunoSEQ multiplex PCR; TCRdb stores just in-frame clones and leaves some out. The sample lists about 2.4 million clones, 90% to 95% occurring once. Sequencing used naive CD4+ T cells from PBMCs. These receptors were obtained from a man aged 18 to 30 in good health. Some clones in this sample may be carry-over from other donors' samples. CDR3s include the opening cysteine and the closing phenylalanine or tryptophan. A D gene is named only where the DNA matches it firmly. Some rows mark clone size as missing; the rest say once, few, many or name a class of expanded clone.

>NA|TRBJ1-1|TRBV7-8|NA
CASSPRSGAMNTEAFF
TGTGCCAGCAGCCCCCGATCAGGGGCTATGAACACTGAAGCTTTCTTT
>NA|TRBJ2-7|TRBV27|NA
CASSLSRSTYEQYF
TGTGCCAGCAGTTTATCCAGATCGACCTACGAGCAGTACTTC
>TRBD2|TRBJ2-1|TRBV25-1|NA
CASSDGTSNEQFF
TGTGCCAGCAGTGACGGGACTAGCAATGAGCAGTTCTTC
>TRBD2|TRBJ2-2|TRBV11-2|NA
CASSSETGTKYTGELFF
TGTGCCAGCAGCTCTGAGACCGGGACTAAGTACACCGGGGAGCTGTTTTTT
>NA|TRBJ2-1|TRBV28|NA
CASSPSDYRKDNEQFF
TGTGCCAGCAGCCCCTCGGACTACCGGAAGGACAATGAGCAGTTCTTC
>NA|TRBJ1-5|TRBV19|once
CASGRTLNQPQHF
TGTGCCAGCGGAAGGACACTCAATCAGCCCCAGCATTTT
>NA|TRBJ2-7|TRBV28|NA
CASSLRPALHEQYF
TGTGCCAGCAGTTTAAGGCCAGCTCTGCACGAGCAGTACTTC
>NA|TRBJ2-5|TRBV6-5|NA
CASSYSRFSETQYF
TGTGCCAGCAGTTACTCACGGTTTTCGGAGACCCAGTACTTC
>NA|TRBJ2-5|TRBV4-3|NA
CASSQLFGPRETQYF
TGCGCCAGCAGCCAATTGTTCGGCCCCAGAGAGACCCAGTACTTC
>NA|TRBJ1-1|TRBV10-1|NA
CASSEQVNTEAFF
TGCGCCAGCAGTGAACAGGTGAACACTGAAGCTTTCTTT
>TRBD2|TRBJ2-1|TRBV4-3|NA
CASSQDPPGTSGALNEQFF
TGCGCCAGCAGCCAAGATCCCCCGGGGACTAGCGGGGCACTCAATGAGCAGTTCTTC
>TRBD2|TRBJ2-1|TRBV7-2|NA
CAGTRAGTSGTSYNEQFF
TGTGCCGGCACCCGAGCAGGGACTAGCGGGACCTCCTACAATGAGCAGTTCTTC
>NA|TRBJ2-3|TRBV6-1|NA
CASSEGGRGSTDTQYF
TGTGCCAGCAGTGAAGGTGGTAGAGGGAGCACAGATACGCAGTATTTT
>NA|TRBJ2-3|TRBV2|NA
CASSERQGRTDTQYF
TGTGCCAGCAGTGAACGGCAGGGGCGCACAGATACGCAGTATTTT
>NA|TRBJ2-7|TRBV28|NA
CASNIPGHSYEQYF
TGTGCCAGCAATATCCCGGGCCATTCCTACGAGCAGTACTTC
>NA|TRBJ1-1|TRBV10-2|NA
CASSERGAALEAFF
TGCGCCAGCAGTGAGCGGGGGGCGGCCCTTGAAGCTTTCTTT
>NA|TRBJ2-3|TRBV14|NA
CASSQDFLAGSDTQYF
TGTGCCAGCAGCCAAGACTTTCTAGCCGGGTCGGATACGCAGTATTTT
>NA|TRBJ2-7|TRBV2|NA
CASSDAGMYEQYF
TGTGCCAGCAGCGACGCGGGGATGTACGAGCAGTACTTC
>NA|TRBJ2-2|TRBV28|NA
CASSLVGGSANTGELFF
TGTGCCAGCAGTTTAGTGGGAGGTTCCGCTAACACCGGGGAGCTGTTTTTT
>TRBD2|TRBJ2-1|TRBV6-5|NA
CASRPGLAGVEQFF
TGTGCCAGCAGGCCCGGACTAGCGGGTGTTGAGCAGTTCTTC
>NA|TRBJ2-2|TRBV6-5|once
CASTTGGATGELFF
TGTGCCAGCACCACAGGCGGGGCCACCGGGGAGCTGTTTTTT
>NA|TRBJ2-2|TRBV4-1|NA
CASSHVWTANTGELFF
TGCGCCAGCAGCCATGTTTGGACAGCGAACACCGGGGAGCTGTTTTTT
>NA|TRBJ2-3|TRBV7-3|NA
CASSLVGVEADTQYF
TGTGCCAGCAGCTTAGTAGGGGTTGAGGCAGATACGCAGTATTTT
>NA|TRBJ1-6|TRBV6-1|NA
CASSATGLSGNSPLHF
TGTGCCAGCAGTGCAACCGGCCTCTCCGGGAATTCACCCCTCCACTTT
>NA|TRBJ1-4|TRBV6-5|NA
CASSYMTGNNEKLFF
TGTGCCAGCAGCTATATGACAGGCAATAATGAAAAACTGTTTTTT
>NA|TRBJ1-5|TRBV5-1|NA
CASSLGGTVNQPQHF
TGCGCCAGCAGCTTGGGGGGGACTGTGAATCAGCCCCAGCATTTT
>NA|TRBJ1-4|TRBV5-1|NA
CASSSGTKGDEKLFF
TGCGCCAGCAGCTCTGGGACGAAGGGCGATGAAAAACTGTTTTTT
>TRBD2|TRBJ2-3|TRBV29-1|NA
CSVEPLAVPTDTQYF
TGCAGCGTTGAACCACTAGCGGTTCCCACAGATACGCAGTATTTT
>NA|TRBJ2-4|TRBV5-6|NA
CASSRQSGTKNIQYF
TGTGCCAGCAGCCGACAGTCAGGGACCAAAAACATTCAGTACTTC
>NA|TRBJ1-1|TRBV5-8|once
CASSFLNHRANTEAFF
TGTGCCAGCAGCTTTTTGAACCACAGAGCGAACACTGAAGCTTTCTTT
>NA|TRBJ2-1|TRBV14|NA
CASSQPNEQSQFF
TGTGCCAGCAGCCAACCCAATGAGCAGAGTCAGTTCTTC
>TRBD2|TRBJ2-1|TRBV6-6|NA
CASSSPLAGAYNEQFF
TGTGCCAGCAGTTCCCCACTAGCGGGGGCTTACAATGAGCAGTTCTTC
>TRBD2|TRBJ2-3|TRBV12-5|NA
CASGRTSGRSTDTQYF
TGTGCTAGTGGTAGGACTAGCGGGAGGTCCACAGATACGCAGTATTTT
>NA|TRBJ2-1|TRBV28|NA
CASSPPWGDPYNEQFF
TGTGCCAGCAGTCCCCCGTGGGGGGACCCCTACAATGAGCAGTTCTTC
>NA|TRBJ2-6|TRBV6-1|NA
CASSAPGRVYSGANVLTF
TGTGCCAGCAGTGCCCCGGGTCGCGTCTACTCTGGGGCCAACGTCCTGACTTTC
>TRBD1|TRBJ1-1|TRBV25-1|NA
CASSESRGPNTEAFF
TGTGCCAGCAGTGAATCCAGGGGGCCGAACACTGAAGCTTTCTTT
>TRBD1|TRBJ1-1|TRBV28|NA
CASSQMTGSNTEAFF
TGTGCCAGCAGCCAGATGACAGGGTCAAACACTGAAGCTTTCTTT
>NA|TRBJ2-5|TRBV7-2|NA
CASSLDWEEETQYF
TGTGCCAGCAGCTTGGACTGGGAGGAGGAGACCCAGTACTTC
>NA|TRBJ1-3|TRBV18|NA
CASSPQQGGNTIYF
TGTGCCAGCTCACCACAACAGGGTGGAAACACCATATATTTT